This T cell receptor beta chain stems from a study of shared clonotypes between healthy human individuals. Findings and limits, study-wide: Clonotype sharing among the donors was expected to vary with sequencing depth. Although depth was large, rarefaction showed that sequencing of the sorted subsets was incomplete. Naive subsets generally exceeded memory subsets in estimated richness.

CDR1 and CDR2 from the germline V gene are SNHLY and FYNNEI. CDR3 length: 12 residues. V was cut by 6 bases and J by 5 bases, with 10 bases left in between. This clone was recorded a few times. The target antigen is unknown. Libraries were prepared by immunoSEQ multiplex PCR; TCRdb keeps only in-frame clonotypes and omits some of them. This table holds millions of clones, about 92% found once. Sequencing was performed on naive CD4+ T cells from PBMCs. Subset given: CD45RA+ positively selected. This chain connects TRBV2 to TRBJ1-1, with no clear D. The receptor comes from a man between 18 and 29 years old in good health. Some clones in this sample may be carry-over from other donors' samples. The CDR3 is CASRHGRTEAFF. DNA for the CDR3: TGTGCCAGCAGGCATGGACGGACTGAAGCTTTCTTT.